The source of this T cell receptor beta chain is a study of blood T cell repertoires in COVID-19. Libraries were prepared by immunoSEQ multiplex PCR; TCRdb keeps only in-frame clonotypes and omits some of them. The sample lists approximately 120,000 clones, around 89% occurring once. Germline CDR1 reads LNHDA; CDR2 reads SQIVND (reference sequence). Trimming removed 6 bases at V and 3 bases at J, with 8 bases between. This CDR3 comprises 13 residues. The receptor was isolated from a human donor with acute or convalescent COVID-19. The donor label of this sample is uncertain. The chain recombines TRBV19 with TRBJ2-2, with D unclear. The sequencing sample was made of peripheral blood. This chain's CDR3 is CASRGRDTGELFF. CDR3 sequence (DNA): TGTGCCAGTAGAGGCCGGGACACCGGGGAGCTGTTTTTT.